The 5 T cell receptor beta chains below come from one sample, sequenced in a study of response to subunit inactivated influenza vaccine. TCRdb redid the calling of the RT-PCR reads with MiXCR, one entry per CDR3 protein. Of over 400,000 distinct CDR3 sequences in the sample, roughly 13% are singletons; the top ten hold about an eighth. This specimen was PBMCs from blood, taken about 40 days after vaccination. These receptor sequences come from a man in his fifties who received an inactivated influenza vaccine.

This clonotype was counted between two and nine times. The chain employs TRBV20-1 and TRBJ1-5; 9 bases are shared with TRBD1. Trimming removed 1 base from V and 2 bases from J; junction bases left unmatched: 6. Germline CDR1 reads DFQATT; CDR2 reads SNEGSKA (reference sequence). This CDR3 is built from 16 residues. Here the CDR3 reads CSARGRTGDRNQPQHF. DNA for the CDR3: TGCAGTGCTAGAGGAAGGACAGGGGATCGCAATCAGCCCCAGCATTTT.

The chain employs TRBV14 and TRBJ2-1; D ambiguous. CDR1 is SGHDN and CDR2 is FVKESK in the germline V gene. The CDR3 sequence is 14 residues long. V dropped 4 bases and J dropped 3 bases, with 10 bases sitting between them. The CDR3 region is CASSPQVLYNEQFF. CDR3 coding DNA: TGTGCCAGCAGCCCGCAGGTCCTCTACAATGAGCAGTTCTTC.

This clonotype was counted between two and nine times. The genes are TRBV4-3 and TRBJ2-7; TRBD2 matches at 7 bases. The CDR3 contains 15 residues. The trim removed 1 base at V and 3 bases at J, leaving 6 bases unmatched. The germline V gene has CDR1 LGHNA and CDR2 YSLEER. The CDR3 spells CASSQGLAFGYEQYF. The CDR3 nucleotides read TGCGCCAGCAGCCAAGGACTAGCTTTCGGCTACGAGCAGTACTTC.

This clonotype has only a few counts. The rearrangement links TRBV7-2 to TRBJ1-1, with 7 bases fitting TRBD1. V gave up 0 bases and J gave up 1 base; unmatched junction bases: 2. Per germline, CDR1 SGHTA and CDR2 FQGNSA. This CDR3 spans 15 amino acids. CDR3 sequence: CASSLADRRNTEAFF. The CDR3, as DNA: TGTGCCAGCAGCTTAGCGGACAGGAGGAACACTGAAGCTTTCTTT.

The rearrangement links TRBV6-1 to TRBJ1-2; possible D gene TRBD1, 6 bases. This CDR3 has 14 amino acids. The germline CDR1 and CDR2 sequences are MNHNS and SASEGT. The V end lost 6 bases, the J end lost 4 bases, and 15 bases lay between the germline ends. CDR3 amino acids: CASSPGQQRYGYTF. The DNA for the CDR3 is TGTGCCAGCAGCCCAGGACAGCAGCGCTATGGCTACACCTTC.